This T cell receptor (beta chain) was captured in a study of spatial heterogeneity in lung cancer. Study-wide results and limits: Expanded alpha and beta TCR counts within tumors tracked tumor mutation counts.

Time point in this sample: sample taken at primary tumor resection. The donors were 70 or so patients with non-small cell lung cancer that was early-stage and untreated. TCRdb re-derived calls from the 5' RACE reads in MiXCR, one entry per CDR3 protein. The sample holds more than 20,000 distinct CDR3 sequences, about 6% seen once. As to this clonotype: The antigen is undetermined.

The CDR3 runs 15 residues. Germline lookup yields CDR1 SQVTM and CDR2 ANQGSEA. V shed 4 bases, J shed 4 bases, and the junction held 8 bases outside the gene matches. The chain carries TRBV29-1 and TRBJ2-5; 11 bases agree with TRBD2. The input for sequencing was lung tumor tissue, taken at surgery. This sequence originates from a male donor with early-stage non-small cell lung cancer. CDR3 residues: CSVALLAGGPETQYF. The CDR3 bases are TGCAGCGTTGCCCTCTTAGCGGGAGGGCCAGAGACCCAGTACTTC.